A selection of T cell receptor beta chains follows, all from one sample in a study of blood T cell repertoires in COVID-19. Assay used: immunoSEQ multiplex PCR; TCRdb lists only in-frame clones, some missing. The data show around 80,000 clones, approximately 82% seen once. Sequenced material: peripheral blood. The source of these receptors is a human donor in a cohort sampled during active COVID-19. Each CDR3 is given with its conserved first and last residue. Fields, in order: CDR3 length, clone size, J gene, D gene, V gene, CDR3 DNA, CDR3 protein. D genes are given only for firm matches. Part of the rows lack a size; the others show once, few, many or a class for expanded clones.

>14|.|TRBJ2-7|TRBD1|TRBV19
TGTGCCAGTAGTATAAGGGACAGCCCCTACGAGCAGTACTTC
CASSIRDSPYEQYF
>12|.|TRBJ1-2|.|TRBV28
TGTGCCAGCAGTTCCGTGGGGCATGGCTACACCTTC
CASSSVGHGYTF
>20|.|TRBJ1-6|TRBD1|TRBV3-1/TRBV3-2
TGTGCCAGCAGCCGGACGACAGGGGGCGAGTCGAGCTCCTATAATTCACCCCTCCACTTT
CASSRTTGGESSSYNSPLHF
>16|.|TRBJ2-3|TRBD1|TRBV10-3
TGTGCCATCAGGACCGGGACAGGGGGCGCGACAGATACGCAGTATTTT
CAIRTGTGGATDTQYF
>17|.|TRBJ2-7|TRBD1|TRBV11-2
TGTGCCAGCAGCTTAGATGTGGGGACAGGGTATGGGTACGAGCAGTACTTC
CASSLDVGTGYGYEQYF
>14|.|TRBJ1-6|.|TRBV27
TGTGCCACCGGACAGATTAACTATAATTCACCCCTCCACTTT
CATGQINYNSPLHF
>14|.|TRBJ1-3|.|TRBV2
TGTGCCAGCAGTGTAGGAGGGTCTGGAAACACCATATATTTT
CASSVGGSGNTIYF
>16|.|TRBJ1-2|TRBD1|TRBV28
TGTGCCAGCAGTTTATTCCACCCGGGACAGGGGGCCGGCTACACCTTC
CASSLFHPGQGAGYTF
>10|.|TRBJ2-7|.|TRBV28
TGTGCCAGCAGTTGGGAGGAGCAGTACTTC
CASSWEEQYF
>13|few|TRBJ2-5|.|TRBV18
TGTGCCAGCTCACCGGGCAGGGGAGAGACCCAGTACTTC
CASSPGRGETQYF
>12|few|TRBJ1-5|.|TRBV28
TGTGCCAGCAGGAGGGGGAATCAGCCCCAGCATTTT
CASRRGNQPQHF
>12|.|TRBJ2-7|.|TRBV30
TGTGCCTACAGGGTACGTTCCTACGAGCAGTACTTC
CAYRVRSYEQYF
>15|.|TRBJ1-2|.|TRBV10-3
TGTGCCATCAGGGAGGGCATTTCGATTAACTATGGCTACACCTTC
CAIREGISINYGYTF
>13|.|TRBJ1-1|TRBD1|TRBV30
TGTGCCTGGGACAGGGCAGCGAACACTGAAGCTTTCTTT
CAWDRAANTEAFF
>17|.|TRBJ1-6|TRBD1|TRBV28
TGTGCCAGCAGTTCACCGGGACAGGGAAGGAACAATTCACCCCTCCACTTT
CASSSPGQGRNNSPLHF
>16|.|TRBJ2-5|.|TRBV15
TGTGCCACCAGCAGACCTGCCCGGGTAGACGAAGAGACCCAGTACTTC
CATSRPARVDEETQYF
>16|few|TRBJ2-7|TRBD2|TRBV4-1
TGCGCCAGCAGTTATCTAGCGGGGGGGCTAGGGGACGAGCAGTACTTC
CASSYLAGGLGDEQYF
>16|.|TRBJ2-7|TRBD2|TRBV5-4
TGTGCCAGCAGCTTGGCGGGGCCTAGCGGGGGGGCAGTGCAGTACTTC
CASSLAGPSGGAVQYF
>18|.|TRBJ2-7|TRBD2|TRBV10-1
TGCGCCAGCAGACCCGGGACTAGCGGGCCTCTGTACTCCTACGAGCAGTACTTC
CASRPGTSGPLYSYEQYF
>16|.|TRBJ1-2|.|TRBV2
TGTGCCAGCAGTGAAGACAACAGGCGGAAAAACTATGGCTACACCTTC
CASSEDNRRKNYGYTF
>15|.|TRBJ1-3|.|TRBV15
TGTGCCACCAGCAGAGGGGGGGTGGATGGAGACACCATATATTTT
CATSRGGVDGDTIYF
>16|.|TRBJ1-4|TRBD1|TRBV18
TGTGCCAGCTCACCATTGGGACAGGGGGCAGGTGAAAAACTGTTTTTT
CASSPLGQGAGEKLFF